One T cell receptor (beta chain) is described in this entry. The target antigen is unknown. A deep-level run was used for the assay. The data were produced by immunoSEQ multiplex PCR, yet TCRdb's version contains in-frame clones alone and is incomplete. Here the sample spans around 530,000 clones, just over 75% being singletons. This specimen belongs to a study of shared clonotypes between healthy human individuals. Across the whole study: Contributing individuals were two females and three males aged 18 to 49.

Study observations and caveats: The low donor count limited represented genetic and exposure-history diversity.

The sample taken for sequencing was PBMCs. The sequence came from a woman aged 40-49 years in good health. Some clones in this sample may be carry-over from other donors' samples.

CDR3 in DNA: TGTGCCAGCAGTGACAGGGTTTCAGAGACCCAGTACTTC. Amino acid sequence: CASSDRVSETQYF. J is TRBJ2-5 and V is TRBV28; 7 nucleotides align to TRBD1. CDR3 length: 13 residues. CDR1 is MDHEN, CDR2 SYDVKM, per germline. Trimming took 5 bases from V and 4 from J; bases not matched to a gene: 4.